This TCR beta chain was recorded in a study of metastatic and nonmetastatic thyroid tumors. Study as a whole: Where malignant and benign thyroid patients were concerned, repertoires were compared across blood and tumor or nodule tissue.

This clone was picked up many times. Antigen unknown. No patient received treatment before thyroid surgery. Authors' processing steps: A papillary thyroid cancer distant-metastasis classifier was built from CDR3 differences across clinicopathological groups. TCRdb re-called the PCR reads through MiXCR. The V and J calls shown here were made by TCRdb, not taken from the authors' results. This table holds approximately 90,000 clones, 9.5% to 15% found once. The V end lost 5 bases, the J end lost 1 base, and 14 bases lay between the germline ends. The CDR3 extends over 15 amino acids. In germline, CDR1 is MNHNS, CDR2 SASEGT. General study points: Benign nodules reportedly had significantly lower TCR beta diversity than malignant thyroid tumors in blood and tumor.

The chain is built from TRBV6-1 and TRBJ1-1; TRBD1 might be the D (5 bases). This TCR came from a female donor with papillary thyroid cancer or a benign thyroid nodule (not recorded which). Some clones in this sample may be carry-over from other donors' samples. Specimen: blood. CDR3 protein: CASSKSGNTNTEAFF. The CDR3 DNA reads TGTGCCAGCAGTAAATCAGGGAATACGAACACTGAAGCTTTCTTT.